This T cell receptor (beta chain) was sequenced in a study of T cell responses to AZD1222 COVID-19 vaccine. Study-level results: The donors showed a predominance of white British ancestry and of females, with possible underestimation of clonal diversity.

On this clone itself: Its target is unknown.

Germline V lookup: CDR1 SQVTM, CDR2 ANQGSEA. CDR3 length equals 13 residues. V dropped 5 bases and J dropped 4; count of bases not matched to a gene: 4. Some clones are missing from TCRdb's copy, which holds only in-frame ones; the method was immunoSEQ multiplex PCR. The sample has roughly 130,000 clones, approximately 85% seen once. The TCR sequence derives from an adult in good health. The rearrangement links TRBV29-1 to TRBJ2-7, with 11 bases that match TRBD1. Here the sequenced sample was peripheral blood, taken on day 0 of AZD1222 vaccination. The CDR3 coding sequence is TGCAGCGTTTGCCGGGACAGGGGGTACGAGCAGTACTTC. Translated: CSVCRDRGYEQYF.